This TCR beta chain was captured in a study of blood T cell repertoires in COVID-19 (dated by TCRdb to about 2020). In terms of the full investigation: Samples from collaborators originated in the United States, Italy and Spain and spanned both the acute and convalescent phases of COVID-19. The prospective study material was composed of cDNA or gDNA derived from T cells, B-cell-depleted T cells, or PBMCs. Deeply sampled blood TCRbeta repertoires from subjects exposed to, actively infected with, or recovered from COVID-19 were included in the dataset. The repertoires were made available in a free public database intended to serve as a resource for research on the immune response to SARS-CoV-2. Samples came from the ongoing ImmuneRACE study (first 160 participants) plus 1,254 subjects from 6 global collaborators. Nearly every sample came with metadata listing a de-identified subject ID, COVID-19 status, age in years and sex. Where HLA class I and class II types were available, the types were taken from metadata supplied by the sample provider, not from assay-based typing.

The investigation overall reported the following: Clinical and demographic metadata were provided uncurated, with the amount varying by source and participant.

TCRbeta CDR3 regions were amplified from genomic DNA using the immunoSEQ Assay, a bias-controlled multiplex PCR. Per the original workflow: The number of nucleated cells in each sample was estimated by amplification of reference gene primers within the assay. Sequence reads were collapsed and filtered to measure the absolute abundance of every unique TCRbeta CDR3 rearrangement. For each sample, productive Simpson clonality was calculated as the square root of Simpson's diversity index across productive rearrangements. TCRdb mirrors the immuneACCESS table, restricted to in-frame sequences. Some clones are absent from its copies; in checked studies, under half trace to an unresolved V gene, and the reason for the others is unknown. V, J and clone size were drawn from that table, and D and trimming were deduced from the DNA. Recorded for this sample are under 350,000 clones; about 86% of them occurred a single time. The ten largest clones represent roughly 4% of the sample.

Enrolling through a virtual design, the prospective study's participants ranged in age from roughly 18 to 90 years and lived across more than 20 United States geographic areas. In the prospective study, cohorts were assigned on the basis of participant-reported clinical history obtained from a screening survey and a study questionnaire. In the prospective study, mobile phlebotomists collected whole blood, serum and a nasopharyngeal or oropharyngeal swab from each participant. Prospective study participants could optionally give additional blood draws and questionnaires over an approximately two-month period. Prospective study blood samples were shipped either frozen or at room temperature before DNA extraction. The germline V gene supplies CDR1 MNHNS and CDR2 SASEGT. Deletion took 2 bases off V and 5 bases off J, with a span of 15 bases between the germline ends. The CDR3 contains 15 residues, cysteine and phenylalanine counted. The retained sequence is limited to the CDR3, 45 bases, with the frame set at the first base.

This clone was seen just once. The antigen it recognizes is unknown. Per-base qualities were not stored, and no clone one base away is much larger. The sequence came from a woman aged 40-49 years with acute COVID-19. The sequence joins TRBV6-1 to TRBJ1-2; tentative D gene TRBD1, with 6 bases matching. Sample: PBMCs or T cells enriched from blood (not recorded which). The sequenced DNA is TGTGCCAGCAGTGAATACTGGACAGAAATGTATGGCTACACCTTC. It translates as CASSEYWTEMYGYTF.